Below, one T cell receptor (beta chain) is given with its context. Its target is unknown. The data stem from a study of graft-versus-host responses after intestinal transplantation. Study at large: The study gave all recipients anti-thymocyte globulin induction, then tacrolimus and steroids for 2 to 3 years. Broader study findings: Present in recipient marrow, GvH clones included some that appeared first in ileum or blood. Early post-transplant falls in HvG clones accompanied the peak levels of circulating GvH clones. Graft-donor T cell macrochimerism in patients accompanied high graft-versus-host to host-versus-graft clonal ratios in allografts.

Sequencing used immunoSEQ multiplex PCR; TCRdb keeps in-frame clones, though not all of them. Among 80,000 to 100,000 clones listed, 85% to 90% were seen once. Trimming removed 2 bases at V and 0 bases at J, with 9 bases between. Germline V lookup: CDR1 SGHDT, CDR2 YYEEEE. The CDR3 has 15 residues. This sequence was found in a human donor who received an intestinal transplant. The sample in question was unstimulated CD4+ T cells sorted from spleen or lymph node cells, obtained before intestinal transplant. The chain is built from TRBV5-6 and TRBJ1-3; D unclear. This chain's CDR3 is CASSLMRSSGNTIYF. The CDR3 DNA sequence: TGTGCCAGCAGCTTAATGAGGAGCTCTGGAAACACCATATATTTT.